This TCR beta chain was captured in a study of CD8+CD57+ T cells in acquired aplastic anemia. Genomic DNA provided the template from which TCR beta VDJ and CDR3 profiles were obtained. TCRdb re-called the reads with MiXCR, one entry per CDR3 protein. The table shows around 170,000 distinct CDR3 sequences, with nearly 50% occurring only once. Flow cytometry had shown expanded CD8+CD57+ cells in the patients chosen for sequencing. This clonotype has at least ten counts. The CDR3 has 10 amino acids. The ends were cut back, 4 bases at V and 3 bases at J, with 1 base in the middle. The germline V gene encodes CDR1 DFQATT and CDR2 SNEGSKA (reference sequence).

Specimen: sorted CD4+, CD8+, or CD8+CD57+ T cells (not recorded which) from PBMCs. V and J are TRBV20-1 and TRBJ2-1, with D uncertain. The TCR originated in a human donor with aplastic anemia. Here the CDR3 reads CSANYNEQFF. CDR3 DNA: TGCAGTGCTAACTACAATGAGCAGTTCTTC.